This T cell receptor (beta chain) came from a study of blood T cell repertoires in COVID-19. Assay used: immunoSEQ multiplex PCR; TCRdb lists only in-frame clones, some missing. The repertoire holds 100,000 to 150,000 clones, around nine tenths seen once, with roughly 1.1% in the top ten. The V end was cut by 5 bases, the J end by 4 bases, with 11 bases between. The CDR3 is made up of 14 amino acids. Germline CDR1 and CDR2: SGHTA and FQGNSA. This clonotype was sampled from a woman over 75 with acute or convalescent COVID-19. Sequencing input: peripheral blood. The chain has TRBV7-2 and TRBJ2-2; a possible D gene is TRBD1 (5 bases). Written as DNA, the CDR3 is TGTGCCAGCAGCAAAGACAGTGGCACCGGGGAGCTGTTTTTT. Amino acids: CASSKDSGTGELFF.